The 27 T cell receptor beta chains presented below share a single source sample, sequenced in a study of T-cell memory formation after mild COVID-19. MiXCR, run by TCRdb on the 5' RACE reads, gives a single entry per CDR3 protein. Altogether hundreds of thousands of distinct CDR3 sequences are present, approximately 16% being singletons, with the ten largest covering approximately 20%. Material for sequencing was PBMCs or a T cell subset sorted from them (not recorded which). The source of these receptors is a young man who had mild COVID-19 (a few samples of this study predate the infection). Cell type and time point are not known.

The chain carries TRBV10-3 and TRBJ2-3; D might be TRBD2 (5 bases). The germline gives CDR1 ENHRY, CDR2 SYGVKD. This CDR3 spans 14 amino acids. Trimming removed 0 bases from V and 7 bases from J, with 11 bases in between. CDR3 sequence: CAISESEEGYTQYF. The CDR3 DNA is TGTGCCATCAGTGAGTCGGAGGAAGGGTATACGCAGTATTTT.

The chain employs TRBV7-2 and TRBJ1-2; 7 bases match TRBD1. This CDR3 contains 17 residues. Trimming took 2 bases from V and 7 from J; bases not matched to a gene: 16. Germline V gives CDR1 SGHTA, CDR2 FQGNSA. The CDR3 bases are TGTGCCAGCAGCTTATATGGGACAGTAAATTCGTGGAGTGGCTACACCTTC. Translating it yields CASSLYGTVNSWSGYTF.

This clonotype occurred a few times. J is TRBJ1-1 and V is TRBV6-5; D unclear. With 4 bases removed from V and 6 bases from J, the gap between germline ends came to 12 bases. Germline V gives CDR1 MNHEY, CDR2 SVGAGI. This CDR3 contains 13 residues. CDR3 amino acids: CASSFAGNAEAFF. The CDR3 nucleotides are TGTGCCAGCAGTTTTGCAGGAAACGCTGAAGCTTTCTTT.

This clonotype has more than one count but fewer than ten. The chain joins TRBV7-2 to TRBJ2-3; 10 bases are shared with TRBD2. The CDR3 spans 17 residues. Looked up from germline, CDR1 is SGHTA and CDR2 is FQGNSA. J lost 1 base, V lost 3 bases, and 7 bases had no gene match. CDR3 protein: CASSFLAGAGGTDTQYF. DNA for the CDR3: TGTGCCAGCAGCTTCCTAGCGGGGGCTGGGGGCACAGATACGCAGTATTTT.

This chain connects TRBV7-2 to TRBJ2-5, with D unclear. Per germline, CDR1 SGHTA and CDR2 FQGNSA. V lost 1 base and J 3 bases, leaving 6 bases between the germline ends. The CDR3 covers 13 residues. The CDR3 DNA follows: TGTGCCAGCAGCTTAGGGGATGAAGAGACCCAGTACTTC. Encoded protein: CASSLGDEETQYF.

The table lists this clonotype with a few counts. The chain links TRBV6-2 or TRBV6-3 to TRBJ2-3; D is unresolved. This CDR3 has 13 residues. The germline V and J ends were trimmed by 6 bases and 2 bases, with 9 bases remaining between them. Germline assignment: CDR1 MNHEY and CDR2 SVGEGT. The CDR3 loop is CASRVTSTDTQYF. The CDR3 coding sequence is TGTGCCAGCAGAGTAACTTCCACAGATACGCAGTATTTT.

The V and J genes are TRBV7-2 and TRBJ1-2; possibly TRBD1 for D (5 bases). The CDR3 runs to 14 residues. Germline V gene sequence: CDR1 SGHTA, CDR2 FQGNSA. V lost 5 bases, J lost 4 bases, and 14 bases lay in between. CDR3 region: CASSPPRGLYGYTF. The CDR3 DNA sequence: TGTGCCAGCAGCCCCCCACGGGGCCTCTATGGCTACACCTTC.

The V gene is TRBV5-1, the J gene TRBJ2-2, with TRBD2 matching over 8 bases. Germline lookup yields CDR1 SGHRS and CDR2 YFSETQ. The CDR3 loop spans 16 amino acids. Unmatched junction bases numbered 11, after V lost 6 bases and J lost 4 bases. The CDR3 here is CASNPRGAGTTGELFF. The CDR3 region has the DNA TGCGCCAGCAACCCGCGGGGGGCAGGGACCACCGGGGAGCTGTTTTTT.

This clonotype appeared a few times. CDR3 protein: CASSYSGTGVFGYTF. CDR3 nucleotides: TGTGCCAGCAGTTACTCCGGGACAGGGGTTTTTGGCTACACCTTC. The chain employs TRBV6-5 and TRBJ1-2; 10 bases align to TRBD1. Germline CDR1 reads MNHEY; CDR2 reads SVGAGI. Losses at the gene ends were 0 bases for V and 7 bases for J; bases not matched to a gene: 5. CDR3 size: 15 residues.

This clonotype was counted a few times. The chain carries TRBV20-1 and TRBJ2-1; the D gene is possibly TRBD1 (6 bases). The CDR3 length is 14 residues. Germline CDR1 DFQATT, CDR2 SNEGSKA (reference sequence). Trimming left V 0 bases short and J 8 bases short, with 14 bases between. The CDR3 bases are TGCAGTGCTAGAGATGGCAGGGGCGCGGATGAGCAGTTCTTC. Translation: CSARDGRGADEQFF.

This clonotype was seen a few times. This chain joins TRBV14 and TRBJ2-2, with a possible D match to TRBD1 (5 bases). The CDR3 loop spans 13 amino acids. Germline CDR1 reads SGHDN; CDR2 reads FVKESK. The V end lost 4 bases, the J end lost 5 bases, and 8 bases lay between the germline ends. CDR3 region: CASSRAGTGELFF. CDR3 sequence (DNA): TGTGCCAGCAGCCGCGCAGGGACCGGGGAGCTGTTTTTT.

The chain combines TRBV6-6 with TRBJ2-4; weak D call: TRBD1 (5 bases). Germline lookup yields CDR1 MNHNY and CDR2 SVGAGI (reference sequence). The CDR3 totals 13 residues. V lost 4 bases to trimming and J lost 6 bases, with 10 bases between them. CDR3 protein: CASSSGQANIQYF. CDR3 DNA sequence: TGTGCCAGCAGTTCCGGACAAGCAAACATTCAGTACTTC.

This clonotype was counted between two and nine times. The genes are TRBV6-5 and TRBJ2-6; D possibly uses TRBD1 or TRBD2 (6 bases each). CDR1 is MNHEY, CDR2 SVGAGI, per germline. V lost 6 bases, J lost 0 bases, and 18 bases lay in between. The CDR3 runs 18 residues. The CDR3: CASRNRPGAISGANVLTF. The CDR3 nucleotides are TGTGCCAGCAGGAACAGGCCGGGGGCTATCTCTGGGGCCAACGTCCTGACTTTC.

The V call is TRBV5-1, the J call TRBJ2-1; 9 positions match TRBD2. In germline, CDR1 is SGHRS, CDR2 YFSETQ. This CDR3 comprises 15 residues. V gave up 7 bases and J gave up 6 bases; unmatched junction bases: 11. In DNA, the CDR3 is TGCGCCAGCGGGTTAGGACTAGCGATCGGCAATGAGCAGTTCTTC. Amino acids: CASGLGLAIGNEQFF.

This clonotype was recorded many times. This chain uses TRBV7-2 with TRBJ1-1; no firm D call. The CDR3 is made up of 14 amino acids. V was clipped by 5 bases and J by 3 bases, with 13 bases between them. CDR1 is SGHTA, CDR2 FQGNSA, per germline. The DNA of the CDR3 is TGTGCCAGCAGCCTATGGGGTGGTGACACTGAAGCTTTCTTT. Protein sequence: CASSLWGGDTEAFF.

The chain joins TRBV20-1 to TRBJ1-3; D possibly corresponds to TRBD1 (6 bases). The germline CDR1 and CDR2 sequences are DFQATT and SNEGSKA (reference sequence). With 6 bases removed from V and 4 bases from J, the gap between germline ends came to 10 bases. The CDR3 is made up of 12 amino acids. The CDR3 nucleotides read TGCAGTGCCAGGGGTTCGGGAAACACCATATATTTT. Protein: CSARGSGNTIYF.

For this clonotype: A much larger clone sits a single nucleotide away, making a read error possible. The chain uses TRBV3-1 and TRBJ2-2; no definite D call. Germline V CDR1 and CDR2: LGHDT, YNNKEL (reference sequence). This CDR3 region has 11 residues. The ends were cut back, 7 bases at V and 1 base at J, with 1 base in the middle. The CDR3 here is CASMNTGELFF. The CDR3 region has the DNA TGTGCCAGCATGAACACCGGGGAGCTGTTTTTT.

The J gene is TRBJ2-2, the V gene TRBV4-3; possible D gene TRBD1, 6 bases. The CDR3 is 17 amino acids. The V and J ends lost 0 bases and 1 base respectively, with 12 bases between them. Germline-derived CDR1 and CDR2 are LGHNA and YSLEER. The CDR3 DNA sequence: TGCGCCAGCAGCCAAGACCCTAGGACAGAGAACACCGGGGAGCTGTTTTTT. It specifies CASSQDPRTENTGELFF.

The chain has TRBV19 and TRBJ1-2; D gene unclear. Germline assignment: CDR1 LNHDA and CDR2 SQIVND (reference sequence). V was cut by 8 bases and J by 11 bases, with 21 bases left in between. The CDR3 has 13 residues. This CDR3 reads CASRSLPALMYTF. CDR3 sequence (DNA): TGTGCCAGTCGGTCCTTGCCCGCGTTGATGTACACCTTC.

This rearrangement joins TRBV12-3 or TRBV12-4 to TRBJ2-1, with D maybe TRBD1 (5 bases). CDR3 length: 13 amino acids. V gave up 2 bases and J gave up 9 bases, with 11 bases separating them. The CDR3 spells CASSLQGPTEQFF. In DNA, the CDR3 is TGTGCCAGCAGTTTACAGGGCCCCACTGAGCAGTTCTTC.

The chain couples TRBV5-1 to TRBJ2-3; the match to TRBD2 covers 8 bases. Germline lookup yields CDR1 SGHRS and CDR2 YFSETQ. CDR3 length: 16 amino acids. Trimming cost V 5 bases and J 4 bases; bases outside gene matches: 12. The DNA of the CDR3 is TGCGCCAGCAGAAATTACTCCGGGACTAGTTCAGATACGCAGTATTTT. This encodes CASRNYSGTSSDTQYF.

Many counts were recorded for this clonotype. The CDR3 loop reads CASSQGPGEAQPQHF. The CDR3 region has the DNA TGCGCCAGCAGCCAAGGACCAGGGGAGGCTCAGCCCCAGCATTTT. V is TRBV4-1 and J is TRBJ1-5; weak D call: TRBD1 (6 bases). CDR1 is MGHRA, CDR2 YSYEKL, per germline. V lost 1 base and J lost 6, with 13 bases in between. This CDR3 has 15 amino acids.

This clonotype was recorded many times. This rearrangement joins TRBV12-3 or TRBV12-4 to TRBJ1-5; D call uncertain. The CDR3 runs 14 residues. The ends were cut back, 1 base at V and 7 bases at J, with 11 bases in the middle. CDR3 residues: CASSLGWVSQPQHF. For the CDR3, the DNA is TGTGCCAGCAGTTTAGGGTGGGTCAGCCAGCCCCAGCATTTT.

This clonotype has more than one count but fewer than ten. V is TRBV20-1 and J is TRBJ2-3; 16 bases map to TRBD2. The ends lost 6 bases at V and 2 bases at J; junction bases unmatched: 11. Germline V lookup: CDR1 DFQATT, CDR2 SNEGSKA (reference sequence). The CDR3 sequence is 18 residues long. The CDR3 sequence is CSAWWGLAGGPNTDTQYF. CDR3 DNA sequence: TGCAGTGCCTGGTGGGGACTAGCGGGGGGGCCAAACACAGATACGCAGTATTTT.

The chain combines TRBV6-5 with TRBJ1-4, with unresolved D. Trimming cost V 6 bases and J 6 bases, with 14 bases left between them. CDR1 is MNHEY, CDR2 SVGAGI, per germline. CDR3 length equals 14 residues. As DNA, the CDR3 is TGTGCCAGCAGCCGCCGCCCGGTCGATGAAAAACTGTTTTTT. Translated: CASSRRPVDEKLFF.

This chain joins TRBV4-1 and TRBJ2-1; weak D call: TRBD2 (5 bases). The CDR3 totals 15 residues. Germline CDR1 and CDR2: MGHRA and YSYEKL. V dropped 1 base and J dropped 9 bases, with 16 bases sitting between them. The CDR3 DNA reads TGCGCCAGCAGCCAAGGGGCAGGTGGAGGAGGTGAGCAGTTCTTC. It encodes CASSQGAGGGGEQFF.

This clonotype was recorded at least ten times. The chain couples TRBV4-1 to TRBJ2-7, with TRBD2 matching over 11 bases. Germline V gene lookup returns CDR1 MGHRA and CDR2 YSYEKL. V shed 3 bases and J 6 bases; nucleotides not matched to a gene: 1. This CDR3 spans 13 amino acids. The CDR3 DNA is TGCGCCAGCAGCCAGCTAGCGGGGGGCGAGCAGTACGTC. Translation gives CASSQLAGGEQYV.